Listed below are T cell receptor beta chains from one sample, sequenced in a study of blood T cell repertoires in COVID-19. Generated by immunoSEQ multiplex PCR, the TCRdb table keeps only in-frame clones and is missing some. The sample carries over 200,000 clones, less than 90% recorded once. Sequencing was done on a sample of peripheral blood. These TCRs come from a man between 40 and 49 years old with active or convalescent COVID-19. Each CDR3 is given with its conserved first and last residue. A D gene is named only where the DNA matches it firmly. Clone size is stated in some rows and not others, as once, few, many or a class when expanded.

>TRBJ1-5|TRBD1|few|TRBV30
TGTGCCTGGAGGGGACAGAGCAATCAGCCCCAGCATTTT
CAWRGQSNQPQHF
>TRBJ1-3|TRBD1|.|TRBV30
TGTGCCTGGCCTACCGGGACAGGGGCCTCTGGAAACACCATATATTTT
CAWPTGTGASGNTIYF
>TRBJ2-5|.|.|TRBV20-1
TGCAGTGCTAGTTCCACAGGGCGGGAGACCCAGTACTTC
CSASSTGRETQYF
>TRBJ1-1|.|.|TRBV12-3/TRBV12-4
TGTGCCAGCAGTTTTGGGGCGAACACTGAAGCTTTCTTT
CASSFGANTEAFF
>TRBJ2-7|TRBD1|.|TRBV5-1
TGCGCCAGCAGTCCCGGGACAGGAACCTACGAGCAGTACTTC
CASSPGTGTYEQYF
>TRBJ2-7|.|.|TRBV28
TGTGCCAGCAAGGACAGTACTACCTACGAGCAGTACTTC
CASKDSTTYEQYF
>TRBJ2-3|TRBD2|.|TRBV27
TGTGCCAGCAGAGGGGAGGGGACCACAGATACGCAGTATTTT
CASRGEGTTDTQYF
>TRBJ1-2|.|.|TRBV6-5
TGTGCCAGCAGTAGCTCTCCAGGTATCGGCTATGGCTACACCTTC
CASSSSPGIGYGYTF
>TRBJ1-1|.|.|TRBV3-1/TRBV3-2
TGTGCCAGCAGCCGCGGCGGGATGAACACTGAAGCTTTCTTT
CASSRGGMNTEAFF
>TRBJ2-5|.|once|TRBV10-1
TGCGCCAGCAGTGAATCATCGGGTCAAGAGACCCAGTACTTC
CASSESSGQETQYF
>TRBJ1-6|TRBD1|.|TRBV5-4
TGTGCCAGCAGCTTAGGGACAGGGACTAATTCACCCCTCCACTTT
CASSLGTGTNSPLHF
>TRBJ2-3|.|.|TRBV11-3
TGTGCCAGCAGCTTAGTCGGGGACACAGATACGCAGTATTTT
CASSLVGDTDTQYF
>TRBJ2-2|.|once|TRBV5-4
TGTGCCAGCAGCTTGGGATCTTCAGGAGGGTTCACCGGGGAGCTGTTTTTT
CASSLGSSGGFTGELFF
>TRBJ2-7|TRBD2|once|TRBV4-1
TGCGCCAGCAGCCAAGAAGGGACTAGCGTCTCCTACGAGCAGTACTTC
CASSQEGTSVSYEQYF
>TRBJ1-5|.|.|TRBV7-9
TGTGCCAGCAGCTTACAGGGAAGTAGCAATCAGCCCCAGCATTTT
CASSLQGSSNQPQHF
>TRBJ2-4|TRBD1|.|TRBV7-3
TGTGCCAGCAGTCAGGGGGCAGGGCTGGCCAAAAACATTCAGTACTTC
CASSQGAGLAKNIQYF
>TRBJ2-7|TRBD1|.|TRBV5-8
TGTGCCAGCAGCGGAGGGTGGCAGGGGGCGATGAGCTCCTACGAGCAGTACTTC
CASSGGWQGAMSSYEQYF
>TRBJ1-1|.|.|TRBV7-2
TGTGCCAGCAGCTTAGGGACAGCGAACACTGAAGCTTTCTTT
CASSLGTANTEAFF
>TRBJ2-1|TRBD2|.|TRBV6-1
TGTGCCAGCAGTGGACTAGCGGGAGGGCGTAGCAATGAGCAGTTCTTC
CASSGLAGGRSNEQFF
>TRBJ2-4|.|.|TRBV5-1
TGCGCCAGCAGCCCGGACAGAAAAAACATTCAGTACTTC
CASSPDRKNIQYF
>TRBJ1-5|.|few|TRBV27
TGTGCCAGCAGTTTGGGAGCTAGTTGGCATTTT
CASSLGASWHF
>TRBJ1-1|.|.|TRBV6-6
TGTGCCAGCAGTACTGGACAGTGGTCCACTGAAGCTTTCTTT
CASSTGQWSTEAFF
>TRBJ2-5|.|.|TRBV6-5
TGTGCCAGCAGTTACTCGACAAATAAAGAGACCCAGTACTTC
CASSYSTNKETQYF
>TRBJ2-7|TRBD1|.|TRBV28
TGTGCCAGCACCTCCGGGACAGGGACTCACGAGCAGTACTTC
CASTSGTGTHEQYF
>TRBJ2-5|.|.|TRBV4-1
TGCGCCAGCAGCCAACCAAACCTACGACTGAAGCGGGACCAAGAGACCCAGTACTTC
CASSQPNLRLKRDQETQYF
>TRBJ1-3|.|.|TRBV7-2
TGTGCCAGCAGCTTCGACGGAGGCTCTGGAAACACCATATATTTT
CASSFDGGSGNTIYF
>TRBJ2-2|.|.|TRBV6-5
TGTGCCAGCCTTCTAGTCCGGGAGCTGTTTTTT
CASLLVRELFF
>TRBJ1-5|.|.|TRBV7-8
TGTGCCAGCAGCCCGGCACGTCGGAGGGCACTTAATCAGCCCCAGCATTTT
CASSPARRRALNQPQHF
>TRBJ2-3|.|.|TRBV18
TGTGCCAGCTCACCCCTCGAGTCAGGACTCCCCCTATCTGGTACGCAGTATTTT
CASSPLESGLPLSGTQYF
>TRBJ2-7|TRBD1|.|TRBV19
TGTGCCAGTAGTCCCGGACAGGGGCGCTACGAGCAGTACTTC
CASSPGQGRYEQYF
>TRBJ1-1|TRBD1|.|TRBV24-1
TGTGCCACCAGTGAGGCCGGGACAGGGAACACTGAAGCTTTCTTT
CATSEAGTGNTEAFF
>TRBJ2-1|TRBD2|.|TRBV3-1/TRBV3-2
TGTGCCAGCAGCCAAGAAAAGTGGCGGGAGGGCCTAGACTCCTACAATGAGCAGTTCTTC
CASSQEKWREGLDSYNEQFF
>TRBJ2-1|TRBD2|.|TRBV7-7
TGTGCTAGCAGCTTAGGGCTAGCGGGTTACAATGAGCAGTTCTTC
CASSLGLAGYNEQFF
>TRBJ2-7|TRBD1|.|TRBV28
TGTGCCAGCAGTTTATATAGGGACAGGGCCATCCCCTACGAGCAGTACTTC
CASSLYRDRAIPYEQYF
>TRBJ1-2|TRBD1|few|TRBV7-2
TGTGCCAGCAGCCCCGGACAGGGCTATGGCTACACCTTC
CASSPGQGYGYTF
>TRBJ1-6|TRBD1|.|TRBV11-2
TGTGCCAGCAGCGGAGAGGACAGGGGTAATAATTCACCCCTCCACTTT
CASSGEDRGNNSPLHF
>TRBJ2-1|TRBD2|.|TRBV5-1
TGCGCCAGCAGCTTGAACGCGGGAGAAGTCAATGAGCAGTTCTTC
CASSLNAGEVNEQFF
>TRBJ1-1|TRBD1|.|TRBV5-5
TGTGCCAGCAGCCCTGACAGGGCCATCATCGACACTGAAGCTTTCTTT
CASSPDRAIIDTEAFF
>TRBJ1-3|TRBD1|.|TRBV4-2
TGTGCCAGCAGCCAAGAAATCGGACAGGACGGCACCATATATTTT
CASSQEIGQDGTIYF
>TRBJ2-1|.|.|TRBV10-1
TGCGCCAGCAGTGAGGGCAAAACTAGTTTAGAATATGAGCAGTTCTTC
CASSEGKTSLEYEQFF
>TRBJ2-7|TRBD1|.|TRBV3-1/TRBV3-2
TGTGCCAGCAGCCAAGGAAAGTGGGGGCGGACAGGGGGCCTCGACGAGCAGTACTTC
CASSQGKWGRTGGLDEQYF
>TRBJ2-5|TRBD2|.|TRBV29-1
TGCAGCTCCTCTTGGGTAGCGGGAGATAGGGAGACCCAGTACTTC
CSSSWVAGDRETQYF
>TRBJ1-5|TRBD1|.|TRBV7-2
TGTGCCAGCAGCCCCCGGACAGGTATGCATCAGCCCCAGCATTTT
CASSPRTGMHQPQHF
>TRBJ2-2|.|.|TRBV2
TGTGCCAGCAGAAACAGGCGGACCGGGGAGCTGTTTTTT
CASRNRRTGELFF
>TRBJ1-1|TRBD1|once|TRBV29-1
TGCAGCGTCCTAGACCGGGACAGGCTTGCTTATGAAGCTTTCTTT
CSVLDRDRLAYEAFF